This T cell receptor beta chain was retrieved from a study of a mutant IDH1 vaccine in newly diagnosed glioma. Study at large: Most patients had radiochemotherapy with temozolomide before enrollment; others had one alone. Visit timing is recorded as week 35 for V12 and week 47 for V13. Study-wide results and limits: Pseudoprogression apparently lacked any relation to changes in top peripheral T cell clonotypes.

Comments on this clone: No antigen is known for it.

Time point denoted: week 35, safety follow-up. Vaccination comprised doses that each held 300 ug of mutant IDH1 20-mer peptide, plus topical imiquimod. Patients received eight vaccinations in weeks 1, 3, 5, 7, 11, 15, 19, 23. Libraries were prepared by immunoSEQ multiplex PCR; TCRdb keeps only in-frame clonotypes and omits some of them. The sample lists about 45,000 clones; approximately 92% were seen once. Germline CDR1 is SNHLY and CDR2 is FYNNEI. The CDR3 runs 12 residues. V was trimmed by 8 bases and J by 0 bases, leaving 5 bases between them. This material consisted of PBMCs, taken from a glioma patient whose treatment included an IDH1 peptide vaccine. The gene calls are TRBV2 and TRBJ1-3, with D uncertain. This TCR derives from a man in his fifties or sixties with glioma. DNA of the CDR3: TGTGCCAGCCGCCACTCTGGAAACACCATATATTTT. It codes for CASRHSGNTIYF.